This TCR beta chain was identified in a study of blood T cell repertoires in COVID-19. Profiled with immunoSEQ multiplex PCR; TCRdb holds only in-frame clones, not every one. The sample consists of approximately 200,000 clones, around 87% of them appearing once. The V gene lost 4 bases and the J gene lost 1 base, with 11 bases spanning the gap. Germline V CDR1 and CDR2: SGHNT, YYREEE (reference sequence). The CDR3 contains 14 residues. The source material was peripheral blood. The TCR comes from a young woman with active or convalescent COVID-19. The chain combines TRBV5-4 with TRBJ1-2; D gene uncertain. The CDR3 is CASSREILNYGYTF. DNA for the CDR3: TGTGCCAGCAGCCGGGAGATTCTTAACTATGGCTACACCTTC.